The sequence of this T cell receptor beta chain was determined in a study of control samples from healthy donors and cancer patients. Assay used: immunoSEQ multiplex PCR; TCRdb lists only in-frame clones, some missing. This sample has some 79,000 clones, with roughly 87% found just once. Trimming cost V 1 base and J 2 bases, with 12 bases left between them. CDR3 length equals 15 residues. Germline-derived CDR1 and CDR2 are SGHKS and YYEKEE (reference sequence). This clonotype was obtained from a woman aged 50 to 65 in good health. Sequenced material: blood. The V and J genes are TRBV5-5 and TRBJ1-2; maybe TRBD1 (5 bases). The DNA for the CDR3 is TGTGCCAGCAGCTTGTCCGGGGACGGGAACTATGGCTACACCTTC. The encoded protein is CASSLSGDGNYGYTF.